This TCR beta chain was identified during a study of T cells after somatic rescue of genetic block (TCRdb year 2020). About the study as a whole: What the study looked at was long-term robustness, specifically in a T-cell system that came about through somatic rescue of a genetic block in T-cell development.

The germline V end is reduced by 0 bases and the J end by 0 bases; junction bases left unmatched: 5. From a lookup of the germline V gene, CDR1 and CDR2 are SGDLS and YYNGEE. Including cysteine and phenylalanine, the CDR3 has 16 amino acids. The DNA shown is the 48-base CDR3, in frame from base 1. Library construction relied on the immunoSEQ multiplex PCR assay. Imported from immuneACCESS, the table was reduced by TCRdb to in-frame sequences with V and J called. These copies leave out some clones; in studies compared against another copy, an unresolved V gene accounts for under half, and the cause of the remainder is not known. This sample holds about 67,000 clones; 92% were observed only once. Approximately 3% of the sample is held by the ten biggest clonotypes. A remark on this clone: It lacks a known antigen. No base quality values were provided; no much bigger clone lies one nucleotide off.

The sequenced sample consisted of peripheral blood mononuclear cells (PBMCs). This TCR derives from a man aged 40-49 years. The sequence is built from TRBV9 and TRBJ1-1, with 7 bases matching TRBD1. The encoded CDR3 is CASSVGTGLMNTEAFF. At the DNA level, the sequence is TGTGCCAGCAGCGTAGGGACAGGCCTAATGAACACTGAAGCTTTCTTT.